The rows below give T cell receptor beta chains drawn from one sample of a study of shared clonotypes between healthy human individuals. Only in-frame clones appear in the TCRdb table, and some are missing; sequencing was by immunoSEQ multiplex PCR. The table includes fewer than 650,000 clones, 75% to 85% detected once. The specimen sequenced was PBMCs. The receptors originated from a woman in her thirties or forties in good health. Some clones in this sample may be carry-over from other donors' samples. CDR3s include the opening cysteine and the closing phenylalanine or tryptophan. The order of the fields is clone size, V gene, D gene, J gene, CDR3 protein, CDR3 DNA. A D gene is named only where the DNA matches it firmly. For some rows the clone size is stated as once, few or many, or as a class when expanded; others skip it.

clone size: -; V gene: TRBV14; D gene: -; J gene: TRBJ1-3; CDR3 protein: CASSLLGSGNTIYF; CDR3 DNA: TGTGCCAGCAGCCTACTTGGCTCTGGAAACACCATATATTTT
clone size: -; V gene: TRBV29-1; D gene: -; J gene: TRBJ2-7; CDR3 protein: CSVVSAASDEQYF; CDR3 DNA: TGCAGCGTTGTATCAGCGGCGAGCGACGAGCAGTACTTC
clone size: once; V gene: TRBV28; D gene: TRBD1; J gene: TRBJ1-1; CDR3 protein: CASSRGQENTEAFF; CDR3 DNA: TGTGCCAGCAGCAGGGGACAGGAGAACACTGAAGCTTTCTTT
clone size: -; V gene: TRBV2; D gene: -; J gene: TRBJ2-3; CDR3 protein: CASSDLQGLRDTQYF; CDR3 DNA: TGTGCCAGCAGTGATCTACAGGGTCTTAGAGATACGCAGTATTTT
clone size: -; V gene: TRBV10-3; D gene: TRBD1; J gene: TRBJ2-7; CDR3 protein: CAISDGQDRYEQYF; CDR3 DNA: TGTGCCATCAGCGATGGACAGGACCGCTACGAGCAGTACTTC
clone size: once; V gene: TRBV7-2; D gene: TRBD2; J gene: TRBJ2-2; CDR3 protein: CASSSRGLAGGDGELFF; CDR3 DNA: TGTGCCAGCAGCTCGCGAGGACTAGCGGGAGGTGACGGGGAGCTGTTTTTT
clone size: -; V gene: TRBV11-2; D gene: -; J gene: TRBJ2-6; CDR3 protein: CASSLDSGANVLTF; CDR3 DNA: TGTGCCAGCAGCTTAGACTCTGGGGCCAACGTCCTGACTTTC
clone size: few; V gene: TRBV28; D gene: TRBD2; J gene: TRBJ2-1; CDR3 protein: CASSPSGSGRGNEQFF; CDR3 DNA: TGTGCCAGCAGTCCCTCGGGTAGCGGGAGAGGAAATGAGCAGTTCTTC
clone size: once; V gene: TRBV28; D gene: -; J gene: TRBJ1-2; CDR3 protein: CASSLLQGVFYGYTF; CDR3 DNA: TGTGCCAGCAGTTTGTTGCAGGGTGTCTTTTATGGCTACACCTTC
clone size: -; V gene: TRBV7-9; D gene: -; J gene: TRBJ1-1; CDR3 protein: CARKDSRVTEAFF; CDR3 DNA: TGTGCCAGAAAAGACAGTAGGGTCACTGAAGCTTTCTTT
clone size: -; V gene: TRBV4-1; D gene: -; J gene: TRBJ2-2; CDR3 protein: CASSLELVLNTGELFF; CDR3 DNA: TGCGCCAGCAGCCTTGAACTAGTCCTGAACACCGGGGAGCTGTTTTTT
clone size: -; V gene: TRBV9; D gene: -; J gene: TRBJ2-1; CDR3 protein: CASSVRDGTYNEQFF; CDR3 DNA: TGTGCCAGCAGCGTACGGGACGGAACCTACAATGAGCAGTTCTTC
clone size: -; V gene: TRBV7-2; D gene: -; J gene: TRBJ2-5; CDR3 protein: CASSLPSRETQYF; CDR3 DNA: TGTGCCAGCAGCTTACCCAGCCGGGAGACCCAGTACTTC
clone size: -; V gene: TRBV11-1; D gene: TRBD1; J gene: TRBJ2-3; CDR3 protein: CASSREQGDTQYF; CDR3 DNA: TGTGCCAGCAGCCGTGAACAGGGGGATACGCAGTATTTT
clone size: -; V gene: TRBV28; D gene: -; J gene: TRBJ2-7; CDR3 protein: CASSASGAPSYEQYF; CDR3 DNA: TGTGCCAGCAGTGCGTCCGGAGCCCCCTCCTACGAGCAGTACTTC
clone size: -; V gene: TRBV28; D gene: TRBD1; J gene: TRBJ2-5; CDR3 protein: CASSSTGERETQYF; CDR3 DNA: TGTGCCAGCAGTTCCACAGGGGAGAGGGAGACCCAGTACTTC
clone size: many; V gene: TRBV11-2; D gene: TRBD1; J gene: TRBJ1-5; CDR3 protein: CASSLERTGLQHF; CDR3 DNA: TGTGCCAGCAGCTTAGAGCGGACAGGGCTCCAGCATTTT
clone size: -; V gene: TRBV30; D gene: -; J gene: TRBJ1-3; CDR3 protein: CAWTPGGNTIYF; CDR3 DNA: TGTGCCTGGACCCCCGGTGGAAACACCATATATTTT
clone size: few; V gene: TRBV11-2; D gene: TRBD2; J gene: TRBJ2-3; CDR3 protein: CASSPYSGSGDTQYF; CDR3 DNA: TGTGCCAGCAGCCCCTATAGCGGGAGCGGAGATACGCAGTATTTT
clone size: many; V gene: TRBV4-1; D gene: TRBD2; J gene: TRBJ2-1; CDR3 protein: CASRRDSGGGVYNEQFF; CDR3 DNA: TGCGCCAGCAGACGGGACTCTGGGGGAGGGGTCTACAATGAGCAGTTCTTC
clone size: -; V gene: TRBV30; D gene: -; J gene: TRBJ1-6; CDR3 protein: CAWKLIDRDNSPLHF; CDR3 DNA: TGTGCCTGGAAGCTCATCGACCGGGATAATTCACCCCTCCACTTT
clone size: -; V gene: TRBV18; D gene: -; J gene: TRBJ2-7; CDR3 protein: CASSPGSAEQYF; CDR3 DNA: TGTGCCAGCTCACCCGGGTCGGCCGAGCAGTACTTC
clone size: -; V gene: TRBV4-2; D gene: TRBD2; J gene: TRBJ2-1; CDR3 protein: CASSQDVGLAGVEQFF; CDR3 DNA: TGTGCCAGCAGCCAAGATGTGGGACTAGCGGGAGTGGAGCAGTTCTTC
clone size: -; V gene: TRBV9; D gene: TRBD2; J gene: TRBJ2-7; CDR3 protein: CASSVTSGSVEQYF; CDR3 DNA: TGTGCCAGCAGCGTAACTAGCGGGAGCGTCGAGCAGTACTTC
clone size: -; V gene: TRBV18; D gene: -; J gene: TRBJ1-1; CDR3 protein: CASSPPSVDTEAFF; CDR3 DNA: TGTGCCAGCTCACCGCCTTCGGTTGACACTGAAGCTTTCTTT
clone size: -; V gene: TRBV19; D gene: -; J gene: TRBJ2-1; CDR3 protein: CASSAYNGVFGEQFF; CDR3 DNA: TGTGCCAGTAGTGCGTATAACGGGGTCTTTGGTGAGCAGTTCTTC
clone size: -; V gene: TRBV2; D gene: -; J gene: TRBJ2-3; CDR3 protein: CASLPSTDTQYF; CDR3 DNA: TGTGCCAGTTTACCTAGCACAGATACGCAGTATTTT
clone size: -; V gene: TRBV2; D gene: -; J gene: TRBJ2-5; CDR3 protein: CASSAAPTSQETQYF; CDR3 DNA: TGTGCCAGCAGTGCCGCCCCGACTAGCCAAGAGACCCAGTACTTC
clone size: -; V gene: TRBV7-9; D gene: TRBD1; J gene: TRBJ1-2; CDR3 protein: CASSLGQGALYGYTF; CDR3 DNA: TGTGCCAGCAGCCTAGGACAGGGGGCACTTTATGGCTACACCTTC
clone size: -; V gene: TRBV9; D gene: -; J gene: TRBJ2-4; CDR3 protein: CASSVAGRDIQYF; CDR3 DNA: TGTGCCAGCAGCGTAGCTGGTAGGGACATTCAGTACTTC
clone size: -; V gene: TRBV18; D gene: -; J gene: TRBJ1-3; CDR3 protein: CASSPGNRLSGNTIYF; CDR3 DNA: TGTGCCAGCTCACCGGGGAACAGACTCTCTGGAAACACCATATATTTT